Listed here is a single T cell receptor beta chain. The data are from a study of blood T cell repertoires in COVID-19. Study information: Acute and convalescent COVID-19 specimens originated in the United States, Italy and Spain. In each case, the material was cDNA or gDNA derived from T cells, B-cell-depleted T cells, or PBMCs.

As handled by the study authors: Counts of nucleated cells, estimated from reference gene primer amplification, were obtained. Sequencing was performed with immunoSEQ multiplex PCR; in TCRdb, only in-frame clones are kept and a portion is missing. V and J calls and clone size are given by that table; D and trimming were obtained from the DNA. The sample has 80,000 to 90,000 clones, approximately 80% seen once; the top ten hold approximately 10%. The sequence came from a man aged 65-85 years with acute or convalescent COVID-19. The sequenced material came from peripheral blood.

CDR3 residues: CASSSPGKTGELFF. As DNA, the CDR3 is TGTGCCAGCAGCTCCCCGGGGAAAACCGGGGAGCTGTTTTTT. The chain links TRBV7-2 to TRBJ2-2; D may be TRBD2 (5 bases). Trimming removed 4 bases at V and 5 bases at J, with 11 bases between. This CDR3 is built from 14 residues. Germline CDR1 reads SGHTA; CDR2 reads FQGNSA.